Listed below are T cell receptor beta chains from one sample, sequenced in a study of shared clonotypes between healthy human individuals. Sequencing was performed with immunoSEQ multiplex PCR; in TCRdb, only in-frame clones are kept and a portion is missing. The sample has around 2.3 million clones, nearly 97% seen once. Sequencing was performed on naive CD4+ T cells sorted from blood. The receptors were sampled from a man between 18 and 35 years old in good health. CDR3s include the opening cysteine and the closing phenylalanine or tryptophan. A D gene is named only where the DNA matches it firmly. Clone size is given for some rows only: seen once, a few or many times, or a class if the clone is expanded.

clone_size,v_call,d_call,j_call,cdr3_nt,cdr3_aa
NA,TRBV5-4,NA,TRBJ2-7,TGTGCCAGCAGCTTTAAGGGCGGTTCCTACGAGCAGTACTTC,CASSFKGGSYEQYF
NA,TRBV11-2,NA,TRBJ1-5,TGTGCCAGCAGCCCTCGGGGGTGGGATAGCAATCAGCCCCAGCATTTT,CASSPRGWDSNQPQHF
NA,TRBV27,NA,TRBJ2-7,TGTGCCAGCAGTTTATATGGGGATACCTACGAGCAGTACTTC,CASSLYGDTYEQYF
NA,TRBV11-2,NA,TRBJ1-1,TGTGCCAGCAGCTTAGCGGGGGGGCTGAACACTGAAGCTTTCTTT,CASSLAGGLNTEAFF
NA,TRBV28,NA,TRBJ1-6,TGTGCCAGCAGTTCCCGGCAGGGTAGTAATTCACCCCTCCACTTT,CASSSRQGSNSPLHF
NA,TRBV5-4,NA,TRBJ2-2,TGTGCCAGCAGCTCCGCCCATGCAGTAGGACAGATCGGGGCCGGGGAGCTGTTTTTT,CASSSAHAVGQIGAGELFF
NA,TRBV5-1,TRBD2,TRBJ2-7,TGCGCCAGCAGCTCGGGGGGATACGAGCAGTACTTC,CASSSGGYEQYF
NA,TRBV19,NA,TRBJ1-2,TGTGCCAGTAGTAAGATTTTCAGTCCGTATGGCTACACCTTC,CASSKIFSPYGYTF
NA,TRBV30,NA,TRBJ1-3,TGTGCCTGGATCGAGGGAGCGGGAAACACCATATATTTT,CAWIEGAGNTIYF
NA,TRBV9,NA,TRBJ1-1,TGTGCCAGCAGCCCGGGGGGCGGCCCTGAAGCTTTCTTT,CASSPGGGPEAFF
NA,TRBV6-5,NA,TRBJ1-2,TGTGCCAGCAGTTTAACCGGGACACCTAACTATGGCTACACCTTC,CASSLTGTPNYGYTF
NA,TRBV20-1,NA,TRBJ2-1,TGCAGTGCGGTGGGCGATGAGCAGTTCTTC,CSAVGDEQFF
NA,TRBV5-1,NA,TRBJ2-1,TGCGCCAGCAGCTTAGGGGGGAGAGAGGGTTTGAATGAGCAGTTCTTC,CASSLGGREGLNEQFF
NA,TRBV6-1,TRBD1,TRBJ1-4,TGTGCCAGCAGTGAAAGGACAGGGCGGGAAAAACTGTTTTTT,CASSERTGREKLFF
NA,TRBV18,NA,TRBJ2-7,TGTGCCAGCTCACCCGGGACAAATCGTTACGAGCAGTACTTC,CASSPGTNRYEQYF
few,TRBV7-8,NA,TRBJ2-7,TGTGCCAGCAGCCCTAGGGGTGGCGAGCAGTACTTC,CASSPRGGEQYF